The present entry profiles one TCR beta chain with its context. What it binds is not known. The study ran its PCR with 60 Vbeta and 13 Jbeta primers. Some clones are missing from TCRdb's copy, which holds only in-frame ones; the method was immunoSEQ multiplex PCR. The table has more than 140,000 clones, 64% seen once. This entry belongs to a study of cytomegalovirus exposure and HLA in healthy donors. Study-wide context: A data release that came early held 75 million to 85 million unique TCRs from HLA-typed donors. Study-wide findings and caveats: The classifier, whose performance was assessed in both the original and validation cohorts, reportedly diagnosed cytomegalovirus status with high specificity and sensitivity.

The CDR3 contains 14 residues. Germline V gene data show CDR1 as LNHDA and CDR2 as SQIVND (reference sequence). The V end lost 4 bases, the J end lost 4 bases, and 13 bases lay between the germline ends. The sequence derives from a woman aged 25-40 years in good health and CMV-seropositive. The sequencing sample was made of PBMCs. V gene TRBV19 combines with J gene TRBJ2-5, with a possible D match to TRBD1 (6 bases). The CDR3 loop is CASSSQGWTETQYF. The DNA of the CDR3 is TGTGCCAGTAGTAGCCAGGGGTGGACAGAGACCCAGTACTTC.